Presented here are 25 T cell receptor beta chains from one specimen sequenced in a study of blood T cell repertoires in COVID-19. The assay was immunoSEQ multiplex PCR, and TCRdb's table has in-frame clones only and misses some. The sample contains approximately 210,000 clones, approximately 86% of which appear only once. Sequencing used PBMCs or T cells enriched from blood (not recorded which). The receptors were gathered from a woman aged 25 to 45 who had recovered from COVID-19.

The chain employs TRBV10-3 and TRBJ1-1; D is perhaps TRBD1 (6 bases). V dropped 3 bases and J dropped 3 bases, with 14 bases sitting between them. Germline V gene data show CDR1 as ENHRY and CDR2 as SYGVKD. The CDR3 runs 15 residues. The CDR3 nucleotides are TGTGCCATCAGTGACTCAGGGGATTTTGACACTGAAGCTTTCTTT. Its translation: CAISDSGDFDTEAFF.

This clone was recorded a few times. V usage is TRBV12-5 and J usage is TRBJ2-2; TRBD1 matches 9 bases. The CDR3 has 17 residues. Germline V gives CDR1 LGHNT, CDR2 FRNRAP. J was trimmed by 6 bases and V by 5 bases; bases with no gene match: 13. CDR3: CASGPNRDRVLSGELFF. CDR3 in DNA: TGTGCTAGTGGTCCTAACCGGGACAGGGTCCTATCCGGGGAGCTGTTTTTT.

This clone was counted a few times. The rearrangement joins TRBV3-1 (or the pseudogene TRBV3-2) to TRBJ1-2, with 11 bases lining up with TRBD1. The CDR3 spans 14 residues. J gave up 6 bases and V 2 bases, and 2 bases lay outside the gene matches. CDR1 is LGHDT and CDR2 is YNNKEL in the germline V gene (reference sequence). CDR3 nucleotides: TGTGCCAGCAGCCAACGGGACAGGGGGAATGGCTACACCTTC. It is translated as CASSQRDRGNGYTF.

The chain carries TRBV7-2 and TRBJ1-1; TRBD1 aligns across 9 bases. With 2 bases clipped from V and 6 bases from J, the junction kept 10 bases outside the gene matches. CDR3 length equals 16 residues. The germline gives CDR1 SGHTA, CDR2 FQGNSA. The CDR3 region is CASSLRRDRASAEAFF. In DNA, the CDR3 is TGTGCCAGCAGCTTAAGGAGGGACAGGGCCTCTGCTGAAGCTTTCTTT.

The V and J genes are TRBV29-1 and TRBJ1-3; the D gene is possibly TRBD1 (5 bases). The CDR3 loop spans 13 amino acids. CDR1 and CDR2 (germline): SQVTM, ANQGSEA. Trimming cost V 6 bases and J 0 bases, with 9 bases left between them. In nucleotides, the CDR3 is TGCAGCGTCAGGGCCCCCTCTGGAAACACCATATATTTT. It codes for CSVRAPSGNTIYF.

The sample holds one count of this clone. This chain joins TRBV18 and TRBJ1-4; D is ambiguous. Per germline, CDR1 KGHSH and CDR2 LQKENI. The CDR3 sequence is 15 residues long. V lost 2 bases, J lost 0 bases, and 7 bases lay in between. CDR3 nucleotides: TGTGCCAGCTCACCATCGGGTCCAACTAATGAAAAACTGTTTTTT. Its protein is CASSPSGPTNEKLFF.

The CDR3 sequence: CASSSESYEQYF. The CDR3, as DNA: TGTGCCAGCAGTTCCGAGAGCTACGAGCAGTACTTC. The chain is built from TRBV6-2 or TRBV6-3 and TRBJ2-7; unclear D gene. V was pared by 4 bases and J by 3 bases, with 7 bases between. The CDR3 runs 12 residues. CDR1 is MNHEY and CDR2 is SVGEGT in the germline V gene.

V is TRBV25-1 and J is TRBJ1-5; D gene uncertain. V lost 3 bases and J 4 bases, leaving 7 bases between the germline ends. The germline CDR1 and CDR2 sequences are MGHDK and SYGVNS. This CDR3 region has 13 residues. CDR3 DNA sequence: TGTGCCAGCAGTGAGGGCGGGAATCAGCCCCAGCATTTT. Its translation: CASSEGGNQPQHF.

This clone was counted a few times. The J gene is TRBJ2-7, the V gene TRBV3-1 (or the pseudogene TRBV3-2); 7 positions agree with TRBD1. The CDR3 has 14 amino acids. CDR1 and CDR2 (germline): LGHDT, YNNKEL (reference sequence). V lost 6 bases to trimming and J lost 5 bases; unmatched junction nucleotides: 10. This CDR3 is CASRLFGQEDEQYF. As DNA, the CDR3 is TGTGCCAGCAGACTTTTCGGACAGGAGGACGAGCAGTACTTC.

This CDR3 reads CASSPPDRGDREQYF. DNA of the CDR3: TGTGCCAGCTCACCTCCCGACAGGGGGGATCGCGAGCAGTACTTC. V is TRBV18 and J is TRBJ2-7, with 9 positions matching TRBD1. The CDR3 is 15 amino acids. Germline CDR1 reads KGHSH; CDR2 reads LQKENI. The V segment lost 3 bases and the J segment 6 bases; nucleotides outside the gene matches: 9.

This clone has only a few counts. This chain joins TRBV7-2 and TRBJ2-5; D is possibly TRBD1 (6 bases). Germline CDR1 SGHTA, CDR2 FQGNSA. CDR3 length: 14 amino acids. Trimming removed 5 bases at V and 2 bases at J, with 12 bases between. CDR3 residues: CASSPRTEQETQYF. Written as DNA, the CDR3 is TGTGCCAGCAGCCCCCGGACAGAACAAGAGACCCAGTACTTC. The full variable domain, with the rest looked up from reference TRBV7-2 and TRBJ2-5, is GAGVSQSPSNKVTEKGKDVELRCDPISGHTALYWYRQSLGQGLEFLIYFQGNSAPDKSGLPSDRFSAERTGGSVSTLTIQRTQQEDSAVYLCASSPRTEQETQYFGPGTRLLVL.

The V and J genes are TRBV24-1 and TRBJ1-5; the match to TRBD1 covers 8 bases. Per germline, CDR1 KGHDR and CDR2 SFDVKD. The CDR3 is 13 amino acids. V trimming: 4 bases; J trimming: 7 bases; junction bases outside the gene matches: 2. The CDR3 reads CATSDNRGQPQHF. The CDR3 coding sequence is TGTGCCACCAGTGACAACAGGGGGCAGCCCCAGCATTTT.

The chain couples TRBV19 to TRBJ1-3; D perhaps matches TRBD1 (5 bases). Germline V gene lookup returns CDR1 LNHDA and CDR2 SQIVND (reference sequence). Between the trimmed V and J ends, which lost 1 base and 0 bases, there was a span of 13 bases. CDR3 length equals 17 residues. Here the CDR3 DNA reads TGTGCCAGTAGTATAGCCCTCGGGGGGTTCTCTGGAAACACCATATATTTT. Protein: CASSIALGGFSGNTIYF.

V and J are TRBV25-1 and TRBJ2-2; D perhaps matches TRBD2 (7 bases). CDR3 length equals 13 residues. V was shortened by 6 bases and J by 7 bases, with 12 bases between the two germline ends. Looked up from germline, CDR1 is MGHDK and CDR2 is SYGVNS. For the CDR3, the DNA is TGTGCCAGCAGACAGGGCGGGGGCGGGGAGCTGTTTTTT. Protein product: CASRQGGGGELFF.

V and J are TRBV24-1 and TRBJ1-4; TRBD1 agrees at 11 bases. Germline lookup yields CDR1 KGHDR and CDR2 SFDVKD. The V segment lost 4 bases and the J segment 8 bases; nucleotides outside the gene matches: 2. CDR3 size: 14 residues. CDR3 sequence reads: CATSEGTGGEKLFF. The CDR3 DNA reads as TGTGCCACCAGTGAAGGGACAGGGGGGGAAAAACTGTTTTTT.

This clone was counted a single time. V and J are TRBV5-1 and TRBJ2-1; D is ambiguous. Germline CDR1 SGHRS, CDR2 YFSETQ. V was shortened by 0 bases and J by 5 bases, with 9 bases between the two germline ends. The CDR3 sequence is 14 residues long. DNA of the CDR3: TGCGCCAGCAGCTTGGCTCTGGGCCACAATGAGCAGTTCTTC. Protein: CASSLALGHNEQFF. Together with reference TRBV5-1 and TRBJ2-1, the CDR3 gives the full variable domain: KAGVTQTPRYLIKTRGQQVTLSCSPISGHRSVSWYQQTPGQGLQFLFEYFSETQRNKGNFPGRFSGRQFSNSRSEMNVSTLELGDSALYLCASSLALGHNEQFFGPGTRLTVL.

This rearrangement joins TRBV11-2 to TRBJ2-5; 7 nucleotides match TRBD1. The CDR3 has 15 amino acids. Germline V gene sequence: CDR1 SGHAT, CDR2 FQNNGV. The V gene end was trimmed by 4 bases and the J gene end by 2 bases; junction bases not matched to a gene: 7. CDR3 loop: CASSSAGTAQETQYF. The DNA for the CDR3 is TGTGCCAGCAGCTCCGCCGGGACAGCGCAAGAGACCCAGTACTTC.

The CDR3 sequence is CASSQPDRGGTEAFF. The CDR3, as DNA: TGTGCCAGCAGCCAACCGGACAGGGGGGGGACTGAAGCTTTCTTT. The chain joins TRBV4-2 to TRBJ1-1; TRBD1 matches 10 bases. From germline, CDR1 is LGHNA and CDR2 YNFKEQ. The CDR3 extends over 15 amino acids. With 2 bases clipped from V and 5 bases from J, the junction kept 5 bases outside the gene matches.

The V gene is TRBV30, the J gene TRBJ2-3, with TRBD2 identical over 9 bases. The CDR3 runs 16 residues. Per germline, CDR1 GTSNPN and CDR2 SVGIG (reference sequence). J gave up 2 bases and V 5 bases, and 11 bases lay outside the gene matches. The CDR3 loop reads CAWFPAGGGYTDTQYF. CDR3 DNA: TGTGCCTGGTTCCCCGCGGGAGGGGGGTACACAGATACGCAGTATTTT.

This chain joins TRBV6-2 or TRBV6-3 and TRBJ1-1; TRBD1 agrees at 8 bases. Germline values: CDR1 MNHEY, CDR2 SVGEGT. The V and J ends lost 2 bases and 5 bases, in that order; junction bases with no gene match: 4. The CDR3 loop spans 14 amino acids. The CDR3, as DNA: TGTGCCAGCAGTTACGGACAGGGCCGGACTGAAGCTTTCTTT. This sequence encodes CASSYGQGRTEAFF.

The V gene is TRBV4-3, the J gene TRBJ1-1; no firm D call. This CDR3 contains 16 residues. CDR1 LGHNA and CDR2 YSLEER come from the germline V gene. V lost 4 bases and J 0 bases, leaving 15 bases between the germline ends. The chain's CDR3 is CASSRNFRGMNTEAFF. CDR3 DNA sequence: TGCGCCAGCAGCCGCAATTTTCGGGGAATGAACACTGAAGCTTTCTTT.

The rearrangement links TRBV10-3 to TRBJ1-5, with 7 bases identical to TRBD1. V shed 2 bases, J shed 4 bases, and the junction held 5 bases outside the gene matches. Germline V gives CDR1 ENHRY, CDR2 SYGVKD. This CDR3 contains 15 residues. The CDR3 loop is CAISERQGVNQPQHF. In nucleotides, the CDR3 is TGTGCCATCAGTGAGAGGCAGGGGGTGAATCAGCCCCAGCATTTT.

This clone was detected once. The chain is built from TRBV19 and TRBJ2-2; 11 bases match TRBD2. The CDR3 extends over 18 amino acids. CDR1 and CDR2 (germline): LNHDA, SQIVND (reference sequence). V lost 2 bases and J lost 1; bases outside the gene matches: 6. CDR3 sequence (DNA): TGTGCCAGTAGTATATTGCTAGCGGGGGGCAGGAACACCGGGGAGCTGTTTTTT. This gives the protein CASSILLAGGRNTGELFF. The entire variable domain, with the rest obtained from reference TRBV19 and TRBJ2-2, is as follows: DGGITQSPKYLFRKEGQNVTLSCEQNLNHDAMYWYRQDPGQGLRLIYYSQIVNDFQKGDIAEGYSVSREKKESFPLTVTSAQKNPTAFYLCASSILLAGGRNTGELFFGEGSRLTVL.

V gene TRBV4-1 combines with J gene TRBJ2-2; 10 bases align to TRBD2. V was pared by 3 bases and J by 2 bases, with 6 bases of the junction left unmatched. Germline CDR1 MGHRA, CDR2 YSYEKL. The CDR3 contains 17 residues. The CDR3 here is CASSHLGLAANTGELFF. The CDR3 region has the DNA TGCGCCAGCAGCCACCTCGGACTAGCGGCCAACACCGGGGAGCTGTTTTTT.

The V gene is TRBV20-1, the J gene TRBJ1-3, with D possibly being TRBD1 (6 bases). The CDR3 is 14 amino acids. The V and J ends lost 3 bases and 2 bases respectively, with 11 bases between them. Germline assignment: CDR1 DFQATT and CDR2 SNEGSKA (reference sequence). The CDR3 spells CSASWSGAGNTIYF. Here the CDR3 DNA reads TGCAGTGCTAGTTGGTCAGGGGCTGGAAACACCATATATTTT.